This TCR beta chain was retrieved from a study of CD8+CD57+ T cells in acquired aplastic anemia. Both TCR beta VDJ combination and CDR3 sequence profiling were carried out. Genomic DNA was the template for this profiling. TCRdb reprocessed the reads via MiXCR and lists one record per CDR3 protein. Of 180,000 or so distinct CDR3 sequences detected, approximately 46% appear once; the ten largest clones hold 2.5% to 3.5%. This clonotype appeared many times. The germline V gene encodes CDR1 LGHDT and CDR2 YNNKEL (reference sequence). This CDR3 region has 15 residues. V lost 4 bases, J lost 2 bases, and 4 bases stayed unmatched.

The chain recombines TRBV3-1 with TRBJ2-3, with 9 bases fitting TRBD1. This TCR came from a human donor in good health. Source material: sorted CD4+, CD8+, or CD8+CD57+ T cells (not recorded which) from PBMCs. The CDR3 bases are TGTGCCAGCAGCCCAGGGACAGGGTTCACAGATACGCAGTATTTT. This encodes CASSPGTGFTDTQYF.